These 32 T cell receptor beta chains share one sample of origin, sequenced in a study of cytomegalovirus exposure and HLA in healthy donors. PCR used 60 Vbeta primers and 13 Jbeta primers. TCRdb's table, derived via immunoSEQ multiplex PCR, lists solely in-frame clones and lacks some. The table lists 120,000 or so clones, more than 65% of them singletons, with roughly 4% in the top ten. Sample: PBMCs. These receptors came from a human donor in good health.

The chain uses TRBV6-1 and TRBJ1-1; TRBD1 matches 11 bases. Germline CDR1 reads MNHNS; CDR2 reads SASEGT. The CDR3 extends over 17 amino acids. J gave up 6 bases and V 2 bases, and 11 bases lay outside the gene matches. The CDR3, as DNA: TGTGCCAGCAGTGAAAGGGTCCGCGGACAGGGGGCCTCTGAAGCTTTCTTT. Encoded protein: CASSERVRGQGASEAFF.

The chain has TRBV27 and TRBJ1-6; D not certain. Looked up from germline, CDR1 is MNHEY and CDR2 is SMNVEV (reference sequence). Deletions cut 2 bases from V and 9 bases from J, with 11 bases between. The CDR3 extends over 14 amino acids. This chain's CDR3 is CASSLRGLSSPLHF. DNA of the CDR3: TGTGCCAGCAGTTTACGAGGGTTGTCTTCACCCCTCCACTTT.

The rearrangement links TRBV9 to TRBJ2-3; TRBD2 might be the D (6 bases). The CDR3 is 14 residues long. The ends were cut back, 0 bases at V and 1 base at J, with 6 bases in the middle. CDR1 is SGDLS, CDR2 YYNGEE, per germline. DNA of the CDR3: TGTGCCAGCAGCGTAGAGCGGGGCACAGATACGCAGTATTTT. Amino acids: CASSVERGTDTQYF. The full variable domain, completed using reference TRBV9 and TRBJ2-3, is DSGVTQTPKHLITATGQRVTLRCSPRSGDLSVYWYQQSLDQGLQFLIQYYNGEERAKGNILERFSAQQFPDLHSELNLSSLELGDSALYFCASSVERGTDTQYFGPGTRLTVL.

Remarks on this clone: Other DNA sequences in the same sample also yield this CDR3. The chain links TRBV4-1 to TRBJ2-7; 7 nucleotides align to TRBD1. The CDR3 has 13 residues. Germline V lookup: CDR1 MGHRA, CDR2 YSYEKL. The junction had 0 bases not matched to a gene; V was cut back by 4 bases and J by 0 bases. CDR3 in amino acids: CASSRQGSYEQYF. CDR3 DNA: TGCGCCAGCAGCCGACAGGGCTCCTACGAGCAGTACTTC.

J is TRBJ2-5 and V is TRBV12-5, with TRBD1 matching over 9 bases. Losses at the gene ends were 3 bases for V and 4 bases for J; bases not matched to a gene: 6. The CDR3 covers 15 residues. Germline V gives CDR1 LGHNT, CDR2 FRNRAP. CDR3 coding DNA: TGTGCTAGTGGTTTCGGGACAGGGCTCAGAGAGACCCAGTACTTC. Its translation: CASGFGTGLRETQYF.

This clone ranks as medium-sized (0.01 to 0.1%). The chain has TRBV19 and TRBJ2-1; 12 bases align to TRBD2. Losses at the gene ends were 3 bases for V and 9 bases for J; bases not matched to a gene: 0. The CDR3 loop spans 13 amino acids. The germline V gene has CDR1 LNHDA and CDR2 SQIVND (reference sequence). CDR3: CASSMTSGGEQFF. The CDR3 region has the DNA TGTGCCAGTAGTATGACTAGCGGGGGTGAGCAGTTCTTC. Combining the CDR3 with reference TRBV19 and TRBJ2-1 gives the whole variable domain DGGITQSPKYLFRKEGQNVTLSCEQNLNHDAMYWYRQDPGQGLRLIYYSQIVNDFQKGDIAEGYSVSREKKESFPLTVTSAQKNPTAFYLCASSMTSGGEQFFGPGTRLTVL.

This clone is a singleton in its sample. The rearrangement links TRBV6-5 to TRBJ1-2; 8 bases align to TRBD1. The CDR3 length is 14 residues. Germline V gene sequence: CDR1 MNHEY, CDR2 SVGAGI. V dropped 2 bases and J dropped 2; count of bases not matched to a gene: 1. The CDR3: CASSYRTGNYGYTF. The CDR3 DNA is TGTGCCAGCAGTTACAGGACAGGGAACTATGGCTACACCTTC.

J is TRBJ2-7 and V is TRBV11-2; D remains unclear. Per germline, CDR1 SGHAT and CDR2 FQNNGV. The V and J ends lost 0 bases and 2 bases respectively, with 5 bases between them. This CDR3 contains 13 residues. CDR3 residues: CASSLDFTYEQYF. As DNA, the CDR3 is TGTGCCAGCAGCTTAGACTTTACCTACGAGCAGTACTTC. The whole variable domain, remainder taken from reference TRBV11-2 and TRBJ2-7, is EAGVAQSPRYKIIEKRQSVAFWCNPISGHATLYWYQQILGQGPKLLIQFQNNGVVDDSQLPKDRFSAERLKGVDSTLKIQPAKLEDSAVYLCASSLDFTYEQYFGPGTRLTVT.

The rearrangement uses TRBV29-1 and TRBJ2-3, with TRBD1 matching 9 bases. CDR1 and CDR2 from the germline V gene are SQVTM and ANQGSEA. V lost 4 bases to trimming and J lost 1 base; unmatched junction nucleotides: 3. This CDR3 is 14 amino acids long. The CDR3 loop reads CSVGRDRGTDTQYF. In DNA form, the CDR3 reads TGCAGCGTTGGCCGGGACAGGGGCACAGATACGCAGTATTTT.

This clone occurred once. The junction differs from germline at one of its ends, possibly a read error. The V call is TRBV7-7, the J call TRBJ1-1; D is uncertain. The CDR3 is 13 residues long. The germline V gene has CDR1 SSHAT and CDR2 FNYEAQ (reference sequence). The DNA for the CDR3 is TGTGCTAGCAGCTTAGTCTTTAACACTGAAGCTTTCTTT. Translating gives CASSLVFNTEAFF.

The CDR3 region has the DNA TGCGCCAGCAGCTTGGGCAGTACCTCCTACGAGCAGTACTTC. Its translation is CASSLGSTSYEQYF. This chain joins TRBV5-1 and TRBJ2-7; D is unresolved. Germline values: CDR1 SGHRS, CDR2 YFSETQ. Trimming pared 0 bases from V and 0 bases from J, leaving 7 bases between. The CDR3 has 14 amino acids. Combining the CDR3 with reference TRBV5-1 and TRBJ2-7 gives the whole variable domain KAGVTQTPRYLIKTRGQQVTLSCSPISGHRSVSWYQQTPGQGLQFLFEYFSETQRNKGNFPGRFSGRQFSNSRSEMNVSTLELGDSALYLCASSLGSTSYEQYFGPGTRLTVT.

In DNA form, the CDR3 reads TGTGCCAGTAGCCCCTACGAGGGGGAGTACTCCTACGAGCAGTACTTC. Protein: CASSPYEGEYSYEQYF. The chain employs TRBV19 and TRBJ2-7; D is perhaps TRBD1 (6 bases). Per germline, CDR1 LNHDA and CDR2 SQIVND (reference sequence). The CDR3 is made up of 16 amino acids. With 6 bases removed from V and 0 bases from J, the gap between germline ends came to 18 bases.

V gene TRBV28 combines with J gene TRBJ1-1, with 10 nucleotides matching TRBD1. Per the germline V gene, CDR1 is MDHEN and CDR2 is SYDVKM. The CDR3 runs 12 residues. Trimming removed 6 bases from V and 6 bases from J; junction bases left unmatched: 1. CDR3 coding DNA: TGTGCCAGCAGGGGACAGGGGCCTGAAGCTTTCTTT. Translation gives CASRGQGPEAFF. Using reference TRBV28 and TRBJ1-1 for the parts outside the CDR3, the full variable domain is DVKVTQSSRYLVKRTGEKVFLECVQDMDHENMFWYRQDPGLGLRLIYFSYDVKMKEKGDIPEGYSVSREKKERFSLILESASTNQTSMYLCASRGQGPEAFFGQGTRLTVV.

CDR3 bases: TGTGCCAGCAGCCACACGGGACTTTCGTCCCAGCATTTT. This encodes CASSHTGLSSQHF. This sequence joins TRBV6-1 and TRBJ1-5; D perhaps matches TRBD1 (5 bases). Germline V CDR1 and CDR2: MNHNS, SASEGT. The CDR3 loop spans 13 amino acids. V was clipped by 6 bases and J by 11 bases, with 17 bases between them.

The chain uses TRBV19 and TRBJ2-1; possible D gene TRBD2, 6 bases. Trimming took off 5 bases at V and 0 bases at J, with 11 bases between the two ends. This CDR3 contains 15 residues. Germline V gene lookup returns CDR1 LNHDA and CDR2 SQIVND (reference sequence). Written as DNA, the CDR3 is TGTGCCAGTAGTGCTAGCGTGAGCTCCTACAATGAGCAGTTCTTC. Translated, it gives CASSASVSSYNEQFF. The full variable domain, with the rest looked up from reference TRBV19 and TRBJ2-1, is DGGITQSPKYLFRKEGQNVTLSCEQNLNHDAMYWYRQDPGQGLRLIYYSQIVNDFQKGDIAEGYSVSREKKESFPLTVTSAQKNPTAFYLCASSASVSSYNEQFFGPGTRLTVL.

On this clone: One junction end does not reproduce the germline sequence, and a read error may be involved. In DNA, the CDR3 is TGTGCCAGCAGTTCCCTCCGTGGACCCCCCTCTGGGGCCAACGGCCTGACTTTC. Its translation: CASSSLRGPPSGANGLTF. The chain has TRBV28 and TRBJ2-6, with D possibly matching TRBD1 (5 bases). This CDR3 comprises 18 residues. The germline CDR1 and CDR2 sequences are MDHEN and SYDVKM.

This clone appeared a single time. The chain has TRBV5-8 and TRBJ1-4; D is possibly TRBD1 (6 bases). The length of the CDR3 is 15 residues. Germline CDR1 reads SGHTS; CDR2 reads YDEGEE. The ends were cut back, 0 bases at V and 5 bases at J, with 11 bases in the middle. The CDR3 DNA is TGTGCCAGCAGCTTGGCCCTAACAGGGAATGAAAAACTGTTTTTT. Residues: CASSLALTGNEKLFF.

The J gene is TRBJ1-3, the V gene TRBV19; 10 bases agree with TRBD1. This CDR3 contains 16 residues. The germline CDR1 and CDR2 sequences are LNHDA and SQIVND (reference sequence). The ends lost 4 bases at V and 0 bases at J; junction bases unmatched: 3. For the CDR3, the DNA is TGTGCCAGTAGTAAGGGACAGGGGTACTCTGGAAACACCATATATTTT. This gives the protein CASSKGQGYSGNTIYF.

The V call is TRBV7-2, the J call TRBJ1-3; D is perhaps TRBD1 (5 bases). There are 15 residues in the CDR3. Germline CDR1 and CDR2: SGHTA and FQGNSA. Trimming left V 2 bases short and J 0 bases short, with 8 bases between. As DNA, the CDR3 is TGTGCCAGCAGCTTAAAGGGGATCTCTGGAAACACCATATATTTT. The encoded protein is CASSLKGISGNTIYF.

V usage is TRBV28 and J usage is TRBJ2-1; 7 bases are a match to TRBD1. This CDR3 is 14 amino acids long. Trimming took 10 bases from V and 8 from J; bases not matched to a gene: 14. Germline lookup yields CDR1 MDHEN and CDR2 SYDVKM. CDR3: CAISRGQQAYEQFF. The CDR3 bases are TGTGCCATCTCTAGGGGACAGCAAGCGTATGAGCAGTTCTTC. The full variable domain, completed using reference TRBV28 and TRBJ2-1, is DVKVTQSSRYLVKRTGEKVFLECVQDMDHENMFWYRQDPGLGLRLIYFSYDVKMKEKGDIPEGYSVSREKKERFSLILESASTNQTSMYLCAISRGQQAYEQFFGPGTRLTVL.

This rearrangement joins TRBV28 to TRBJ2-1; 9 bases fit TRBD2. The CDR3 contains 17 residues. The V gene end was trimmed by 4 bases and the J gene end by 4 bases; junction bases not matched to a gene: 11. The germline V gene encodes CDR1 MDHEN and CDR2 SYDVKM. DNA of the CDR3: TGTGCCAGCAGTTCCGTCCCGGGACTAGCCGATTACAATGAGCAGTTCTTC. Its protein product is CASSSVPGLADYNEQFF.

The rearrangement uses TRBV15 and TRBJ1-2; D possibly corresponds to TRBD1 (5 bases). The CDR3 sequence is 15 residues long. In germline, CDR1 is LNHNV, CDR2 YYDKDF (reference sequence). With 1 base removed from V and 1 base from J, the gap between germline ends came to 10 bases. The CDR3 DNA follows: TGTGCCACCAGCAGAGGGCAGGGCCTTAACTATGGCTACACCTTC. This encodes CATSRGQGLNYGYTF.

This clone was seen a single time. The gene calls are TRBV18 and TRBJ1-1; the match to TRBD1 covers 8 bases. V dropped 3 bases and J dropped 1; count of bases not matched to a gene: 7. Germline lookup yields CDR1 KGHSH and CDR2 LQKENI. There are 16 residues in the CDR3. The DNA of the CDR3 is TGTGCCAGCTCACCCTGGACAGGGCGTGGGAACACTGAAGCTTTCTTT. This translates into CASSPWTGRGNTEAFF. Full variable domain (remainder filled in from reference TRBV18 and TRBJ1-1): NAGVMQNPRHLVRRRGQEARLRCSPMKGHSHVYWYRQLPEEGLKFMVYLQKENIIDESGMPKERFSAEFPKEGPSILRIQQVVRGDSAAYFCASSPWTGRGNTEAFFGQGTRLTVV.

This chain joins TRBV6-6 and TRBJ1-1, with D uncertain. This CDR3 is built from 14 residues. V lost 2 bases, J lost 2 bases, and 9 bases lay in between. Germline CDR1 is MNHNY and CDR2 is SVGAGI (reference sequence). In DNA form, the CDR3 reads TGTGCCAGCAGTTACGGAACAGCCAACACTGAAGCTTTCTTT. Amino acids: CASSYGTANTEAFF.

The chain has TRBV27 and TRBJ2-7, with TRBD2 matching over 8 bases. The CDR3 sequence is 13 residues long. V lost 5 bases, J lost 9 bases, and 9 bases stayed unmatched. CDR1 is MNHEY, CDR2 SMNVEV, per germline (reference sequence). The CDR3 protein is CASSTGRGRPQYF. CDR3 bases: TGTGCCAGCAGTACCGGGAGGGGCCGGCCGCAGTACTTC.

This clone is a singleton in its sample. The chain combines TRBV28 with TRBJ2-7, with D maybe TRBD2 (6 bases). The V end was cut by 6 bases, the J end by 3 bases, with 12 bases between. The CDR3 is 13 amino acids. The germline V gene encodes CDR1 MDHEN and CDR2 SYDVKM. This chain's CDR3 is CASSGTAIYEQYF. DNA for the CDR3: TGTGCCAGCAGCGGGACTGCGATCTACGAGCAGTACTTC.

Turning to this clone: At the DNA level, this CDR3 is encoded by other sequences in the same sample as well. This chain uses TRBV14 with TRBJ1-1; D ambiguous. Trimming left V 3 bases short and J 4 bases short, with 18 bases between. Germline V gene data show CDR1 as SGHDN and CDR2 as FVKESK. The CDR3 covers 16 residues. The CDR3 region has the DNA TGTGCCAGCAGCCAGGGTTTAGGAGGGTCGGGCACTGAAGCTTTCTTT. This sequence encodes CASSQGLGGSGTEAFF.

V is TRBV2 and J is TRBJ2-5; tentatively, D is TRBD1 (6 bases). The J call could be wrong; TRBJ2-7 is a better fit for the DNA end. Germline loops: CDR1 SNHLY, CDR2 FYNNEI. This CDR3 spans 14 amino acids. This CDR3 is CASKSTGSSYEQYF. For the CDR3, the DNA is TGTGCCAGCAAATCTACAGGGAGCTCCTACGAGCAGTACTTC.

This chain connects TRBV28 to TRBJ1-2; tentative D call: TRBD1 (6 bases). V lost 4 bases to trimming and J lost 4 bases, with 13 bases between them. Germline assignment: CDR1 MDHEN and CDR2 SYDVKM. The CDR3 covers 14 residues. The CDR3: CASSSRGRGYGYTF. The CDR3 bases are TGTGCCAGCAGTTCCAGGGGTAGGGGCTATGGCTACACCTTC.

This clone has a handful of counts. The gene calls are TRBV7-9 and TRBJ2-5, with TRBD1 matching 7 bases. Germline-derived CDR1 and CDR2 are SEHNR and FQNEAQ (reference sequence). Trimming at V came to 5 bases and at J to 2 bases, leaving 8 bases not matched to a gene. The CDR3 sequence is 15 residues long. The CDR3 sequence is CASSPLGQVQETQYF. CDR3 nucleotides: TGTGCCAGCAGCCCCCTAGGACAGGTGCAAGAGACCCAGTACTTC.

This chain joins TRBV2 and TRBJ1-5, with TRBD1 as a possible D gene (6 bases). V was shortened by 4 bases and J by 6 bases, with 10 bases between the two germline ends. Per germline, CDR1 SNHLY and CDR2 FYNNEI. The CDR3 totals 13 residues. CDR3 residues: CASSAQGSQPQHF. The CDR3 coding sequence is TGTGCCAGCAGTGCCCAGGGGAGTCAGCCCCAGCATTTT.

This chain joins TRBV6-1 and TRBJ2-5; D is possibly TRBD2 (6 bases). CDR3 size: 14 residues. Trimming took off 0 bases at V and 11 bases at J, with 16 bases between the two ends. In germline, CDR1 is MNHNS, CDR2 SASEGT. CDR3 sequence (DNA): TGTGCCAGCAGTGAAGCGCTTGGGCCGGGGGAGCAGTACTTC. Its translation is CASSEALGPGEQYF.